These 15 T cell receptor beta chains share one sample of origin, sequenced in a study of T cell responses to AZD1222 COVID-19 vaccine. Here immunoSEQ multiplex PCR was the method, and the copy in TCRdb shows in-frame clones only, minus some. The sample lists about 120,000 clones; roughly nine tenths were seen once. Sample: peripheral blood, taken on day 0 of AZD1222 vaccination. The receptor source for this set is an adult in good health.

The CDR3: CAISESPEGRYEQYV. CDR3 DNA: TGTGCCATCAGTGAGTCGCCCGAGGGTCGATACGAGCAGTACGTC. The chain employs TRBV10-3 and TRBJ2-7, with D possibly TRBD2 on 5 matching bases. CDR3 size: 15 residues. Germline V lookup: CDR1 ENHRY, CDR2 SYGVKD. V lost 0 bases, J lost 4 bases, and 13 bases lay in between.

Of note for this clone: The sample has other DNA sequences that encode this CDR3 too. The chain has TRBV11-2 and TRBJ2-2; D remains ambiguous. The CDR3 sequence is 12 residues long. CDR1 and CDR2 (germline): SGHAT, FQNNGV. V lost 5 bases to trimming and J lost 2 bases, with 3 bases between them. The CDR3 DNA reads TGTGCCAGCAGCCCCAACACCGGGGAGCTGTTTTTT. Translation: CASSPNTGELFF.

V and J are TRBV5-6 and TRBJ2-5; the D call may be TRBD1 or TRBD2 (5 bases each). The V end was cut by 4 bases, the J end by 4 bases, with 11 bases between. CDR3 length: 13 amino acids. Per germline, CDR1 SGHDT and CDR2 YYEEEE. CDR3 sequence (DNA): TGTGCCAGCAGCCTGCGTGGGGGAGAGACCCAGTACTTC. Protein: CASSLRGGETQYF.

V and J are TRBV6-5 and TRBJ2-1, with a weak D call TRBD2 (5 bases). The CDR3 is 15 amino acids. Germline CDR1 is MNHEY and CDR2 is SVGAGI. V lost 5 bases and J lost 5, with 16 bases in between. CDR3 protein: CASSLTITRNNEQFF. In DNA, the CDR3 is TGTGCCAGCAGTCTCACCATAACTAGAAACAATGAGCAGTTCTTC.

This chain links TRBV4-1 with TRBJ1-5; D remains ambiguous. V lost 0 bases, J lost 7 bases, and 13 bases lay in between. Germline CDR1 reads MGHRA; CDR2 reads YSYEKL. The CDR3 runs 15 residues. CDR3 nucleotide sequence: TGCGCCAGCAGCCAAGAGGCCACAGCGGACCAGCCCCAGCATTTT. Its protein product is CASSQEATADQPQHF.

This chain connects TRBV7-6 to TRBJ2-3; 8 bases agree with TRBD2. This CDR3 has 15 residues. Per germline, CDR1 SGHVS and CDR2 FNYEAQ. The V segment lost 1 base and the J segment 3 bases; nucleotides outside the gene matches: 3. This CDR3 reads CASSLGPGGTDTQYF. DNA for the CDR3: TGTGCCAGCAGCTTAGGTCCGGGGGGGACAGATACGCAGTATTTT. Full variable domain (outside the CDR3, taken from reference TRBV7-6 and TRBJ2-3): GAGVSQSPRYKVTKRGQDVALRCDPISGHVSLYWYRQALGQGPEFLTYFNYEAQQDKSGLPNDRFSAERPEGSISTLTIQRTEQRDSAMYRCASSLGPGGTDTQYFGPGTRLTVL.

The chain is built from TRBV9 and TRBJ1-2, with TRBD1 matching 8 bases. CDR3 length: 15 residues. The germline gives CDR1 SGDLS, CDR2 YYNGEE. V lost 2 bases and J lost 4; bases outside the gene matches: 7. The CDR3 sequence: CASSVGQGVIYGYTF. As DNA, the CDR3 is TGTGCCAGCAGCGTCGGACAGGGCGTAATCTATGGCTACACCTTC.

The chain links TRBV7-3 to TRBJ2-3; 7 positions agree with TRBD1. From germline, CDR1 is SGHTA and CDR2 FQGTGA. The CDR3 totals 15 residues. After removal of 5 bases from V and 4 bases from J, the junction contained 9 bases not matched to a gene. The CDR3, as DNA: TGTGCCAGCAGCACCCGACAGGGCAGGGCAGATACGCAGTATTTT. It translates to CASSTRQGRADTQYF. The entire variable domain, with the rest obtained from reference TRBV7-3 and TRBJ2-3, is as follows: GAGVSQTPSNKVTEKGKYVELRCDPISGHTALYWYRQSLGQGPEFLIYFQGTGAADDSGLPNDRFFAVRPEGSVSTLKIQRTERGDSAVYLCASSTRQGRADTQYFGPGTRLTVL.

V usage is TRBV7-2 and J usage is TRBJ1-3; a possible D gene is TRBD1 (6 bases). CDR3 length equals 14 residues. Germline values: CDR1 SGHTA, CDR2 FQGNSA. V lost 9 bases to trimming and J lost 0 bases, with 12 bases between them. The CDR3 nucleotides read TGTGCCAGTCGGCTGGGGGCCTCTGGAAACACCATATATTTT. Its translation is CASRLGASGNTIYF.

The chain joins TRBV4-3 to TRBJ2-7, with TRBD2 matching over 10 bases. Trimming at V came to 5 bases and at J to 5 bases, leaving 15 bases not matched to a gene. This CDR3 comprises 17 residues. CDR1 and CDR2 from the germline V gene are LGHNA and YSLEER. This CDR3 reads CASSFHSGRAKNDEQYV. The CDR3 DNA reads TGCGCCAGCAGCTTTCACAGCGGGAGGGCCAAGAACGACGAGCAGTACGTC.

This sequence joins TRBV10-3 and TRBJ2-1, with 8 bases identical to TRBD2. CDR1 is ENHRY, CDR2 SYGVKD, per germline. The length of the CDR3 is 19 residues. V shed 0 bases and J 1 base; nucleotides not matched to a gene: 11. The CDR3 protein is CAISESMGLTSASYNEQFF. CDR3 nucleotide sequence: TGTGCCATCAGTGAGTCGATGGGGCTGACTAGCGCATCCTACAATGAGCAGTTCTTC.

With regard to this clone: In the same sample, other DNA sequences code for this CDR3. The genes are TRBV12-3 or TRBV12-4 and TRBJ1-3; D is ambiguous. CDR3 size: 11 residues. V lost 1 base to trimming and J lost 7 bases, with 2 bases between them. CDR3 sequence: CASSLGNTIYF. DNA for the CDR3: TGTGCCAGCAGTTTAGGGAACACCATATATTTT.

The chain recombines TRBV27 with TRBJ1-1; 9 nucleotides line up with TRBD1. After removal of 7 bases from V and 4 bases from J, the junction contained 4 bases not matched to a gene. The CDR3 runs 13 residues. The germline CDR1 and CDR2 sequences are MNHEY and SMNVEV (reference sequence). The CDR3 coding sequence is TGTGCCAGCAAAACAGGGGGCGGCACTGAAGCTTTCTTT. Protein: CASKTGGGTEAFF.

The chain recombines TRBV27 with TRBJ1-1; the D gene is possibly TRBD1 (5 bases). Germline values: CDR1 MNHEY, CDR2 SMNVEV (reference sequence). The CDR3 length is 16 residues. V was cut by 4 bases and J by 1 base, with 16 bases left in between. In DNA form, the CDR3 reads TGTGCCAGCAGTTCGGGCGGGGCAGGAGAGAACACTGAAGCTTTCTTT. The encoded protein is CASSSGGAGENTEAFF.

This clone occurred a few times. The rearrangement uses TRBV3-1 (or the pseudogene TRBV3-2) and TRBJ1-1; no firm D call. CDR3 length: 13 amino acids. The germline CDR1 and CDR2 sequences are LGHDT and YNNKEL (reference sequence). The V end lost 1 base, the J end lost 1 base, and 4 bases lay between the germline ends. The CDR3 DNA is TGTGCCAGCAGCCAAGGAGGGAACACTGAAGCTTTCTTT. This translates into CASSQGGNTEAFF.